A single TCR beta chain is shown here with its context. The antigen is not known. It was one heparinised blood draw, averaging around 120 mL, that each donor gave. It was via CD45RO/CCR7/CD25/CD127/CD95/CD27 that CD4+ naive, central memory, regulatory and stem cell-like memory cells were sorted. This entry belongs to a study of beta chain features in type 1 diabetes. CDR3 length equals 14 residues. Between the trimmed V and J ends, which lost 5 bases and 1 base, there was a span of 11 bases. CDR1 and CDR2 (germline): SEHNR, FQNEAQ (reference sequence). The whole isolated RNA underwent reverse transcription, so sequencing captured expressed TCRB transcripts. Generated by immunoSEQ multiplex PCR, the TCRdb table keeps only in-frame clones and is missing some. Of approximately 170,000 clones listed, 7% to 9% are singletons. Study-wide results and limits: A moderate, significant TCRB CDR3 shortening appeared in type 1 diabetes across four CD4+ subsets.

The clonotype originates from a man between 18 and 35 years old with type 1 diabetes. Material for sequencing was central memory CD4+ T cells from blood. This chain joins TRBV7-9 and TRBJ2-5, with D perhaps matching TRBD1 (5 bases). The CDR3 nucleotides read TGTGCCAGCAGCCCGAGACAGATCCAAGAGACCCAGTACTTC. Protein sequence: CASSPRQIQETQYF.